This TCR beta chain was captured by sequencing in a study of cytomegalovirus exposure and HLA in healthy donors. Comments on this clone: The antigen is not known.

Both 60 Vbeta primers and 13 Jbeta primers went into the PCR. TCRdb's table, derived via immunoSEQ multiplex PCR, lists solely in-frame clones and lacks some. The sample records about 150,000 clones, more than 9.5% being singletons. Study-level findings and limits: Using a false discovery rate of 0.05, a later analysis showed that about 16,000 TCR beta sequences were associated with HLA alleles. An ancestry cluster, one associated with Asian ancestry, reportedly showed fewer N-insertions than the approximately 650-donor mean in a later analysis. It was reportedly the case that the classifier diagnosed cytomegalovirus status with high specificity and sensitivity.

Trimming stripped 5 bases from V and 4 bases from J, with 14 bases between. There are 14 residues in the CDR3. The germline gives CDR1 SNHLY, CDR2 FYNNEI. This clonotype was obtained from a man between 45 and 60 years old in good health and CMV-seronegative. The V call is TRBV2, the J call TRBJ1-1, with D possibly being TRBD1 (5 bases). The sample was PBMCs. CDR3: CASSPGGVSTEAFF. The CDR3 DNA sequence: TGTGCCAGCAGTCCGGGGGGGGTGAGCACTGAAGCTTTCTTT.